Listed below are T cell receptor beta chains from one sample, sequenced in a study of blood T cell repertoires in COVID-19. Produced via immunoSEQ multiplex PCR; TCRdb's table is partial and in-frame only. The table includes hundreds of thousands of clones, roughly 90% detected once. Sequencing was done on a sample of peripheral blood. These receptors all stem from a woman in her twenties or thirties with COVID-19, enrolled during active disease. Each CDR3 is given with its conserved first and last residue. The order of the fields is V gene, J gene, D gene, clone size, CDR3 DNA, CDR3 protein. D genes are given only for firm matches. The size of a clone is reported for some rows only, either as once, few or many, or as a class for expanded clones.

>TRBV5-5|TRBJ2-7|-|-
TGTGCCAGCAGCTTGGTCTGGGGGGTATCCTACGAGCAGTACTTC
CASSLVWGVSYEQYF
>TRBV7-2|TRBJ1-1|-|-
TGTGCCAGCAGCTTCCTAGACACTGAAGCTTTCTTT
CASSFLDTEAFF
>TRBV7-6|TRBJ2-3|TRBD2|-
TGTGCCAGCACCCGAGGGGCTAGCGGGAGATCGAGGACAGATACGCAGTATTTT
CASTRGASGRSRTDTQYF
>TRBV19|TRBJ1-2|-|-
TGTGCCAGCACCTCCGTTGGCTCGATTTATGGCTACACCTTC
CASTSVGSIYGYTF
>TRBV3-1/TRBV3-2|TRBJ1-5|-|few
TGTGCCAGCTCACCAGGGATCAATCAGCCCCAGCATTTT
CASSPGINQPQHF
>TRBV29-1|TRBJ1-1|TRBD1|few
TGCAGCGCCAACGATAGGGGACAGGGCAGGTTGGGCACTGAAGCTTTCTTT
CSANDRGQGRLGTEAFF
>TRBV5-1|TRBJ1-1|-|-
TGCGCCAGCAGCGCCCGTTCGGACAGCCCGAACACTGAAGCTTTCTTT
CASSARSDSPNTEAFF
>TRBV7-9|TRBJ1-4|-|-
TGTGCCAGCAGCCAGGGCCAGGAGGAAAAACTGTTTTTT
CASSQGQEEKLFF
>TRBV6-5|TRBJ1-6|-|once
TGTGCCAGCAGTTACCAGGGGATGGAGCAACCCCTCCACTTT
CASSYQGMEQPLHF
>TRBV5-1|TRBJ1-6|TRBD1|-
TGCGCCAGCAGCTTGTATCTCGACGGCAGGGGGAATTCACCCCTCCACTTT
CASSLYLDGRGNSPLHF
>TRBV18|TRBJ2-1|-|-
TGTGCCAGCTCACCACAGGGAGGGGGAAAGAATGAGCAGTTCTTC
CASSPQGGGKNEQFF
>TRBV15|TRBJ2-1|TRBD2|-
TGTGCCACCAGCAGAGATCAGGGGACTAGATATGAGCAGTTCTTC
CATSRDQGTRYEQFF
>TRBV19|TRBJ1-5|-|-
TGTGCCAGTAGTATAGCTCCCAATCAGCCCCAGCATTTT
CASSIAPNQPQHF
>TRBV5-4|TRBJ1-2|-|-
TGTGCCAGCAGCCCAGCCGGGGGAGCCTATGGCTACACCTTC
CASSPAGGAYGYTF
>TRBV9|TRBJ2-1|-|few
TGTGCCAGCAGCTCGGGGTCTGGGGACTACAATGAGCAGTTCTTC
CASSSGSGDYNEQFF
>TRBV2|TRBJ2-2|-|-
TGTGCCAGCTCCCGGGAAAAGAACACCGGGGAGCTGTTTTTT
CASSREKNTGELFF
>TRBV13|TRBJ1-2|-|once
TGTGCCAGCAGCCCAGGGAGGTTTAACTATGGCTACACCTTC
CASSPGRFNYGYTF
>TRBV7-9|TRBJ1-1|-|-
TGTGCCAGCAGCCCAGGGTTCACTGAAGCTTTCTTT
CASSPGFTEAFF
>TRBV27|TRBJ2-7|TRBD1|-
TGTGCCAGCAGAACCGGGACAGGGAGGGCCTACGAGCAGTACTTC
CASRTGTGRAYEQYF
>TRBV19|TRBJ1-3|-|-
TGTGCCAGTAGTGTTGGTCCAGGATTTGAGAGCTCTGGAAACACCATATATTTT
CASSVGPGFESSGNTIYF
>TRBV7-9|TRBJ2-5|TRBD1|-
TGTGCCAGCAGCCTTGGGACAGCCCGGGCCCAGTACTTC
CASSLGTARAQYF
>TRBV3-1/TRBV3-2|TRBJ2-5|TRBD1|-
TGTGCCAGCAGCCACCACAGGGGGCGCGGGCAAGAGACCCAGTACTTC
CASSHHRGRGQETQYF
>TRBV5-1|TRBJ2-3|TRBD1|-
TGCGCCAGCAGCTCCCCCGGGACAGTCACAGATACGCAGTATTTT
CASSSPGTVTDTQYF
>TRBV5-5|TRBJ2-1|-|-
TGTGCCAGCAGCTTGCGGCCAGGTTCCTACAATGAGCAGTTCTTC
CASSLRPGSYNEQFF
>TRBV29-1|TRBJ1-1|TRBD1|-
TGCAGCGTCGGACAGGGACGTAGAGCTTTCTTT
CSVGQGRRAFF
>TRBV6-1|TRBJ2-7|-|once
TGTGCCAGCAGTGATGGGGCCCCGAGCCAGCAGTACTTC
CASSDGAPSQQYF
>TRBV2|TRBJ1-2|TRBD1|-
TGTGCCACCACCCAAGGACAGGGGACGAACTATGGCTACACCTTC
CATTQGQGTNYGYTF
>TRBV29-1|TRBJ1-3|TRBD1|-
TGCAGCGTTGAAATGGCAGGGGGCACGGGAAACACCATATATTTT
CSVEMAGGTGNTIYF
>TRBV7-9|TRBJ2-1|TRBD2|-
TGTGCCAGCAGCGCGACCCGGACTAGCGGCCCCAATGAGCAGTTCTTC
CASSATRTSGPNEQFF
>TRBV28|TRBJ2-7|-|-
TGTGCCAGCAGTTTGGAAGGGGGCTACGAGCAGTACTTC
CASSLEGGYEQYF
>TRBV13|TRBJ2-2|-|-
TGTGCCAGCAGCTCCGGCGGCACCGGGGAGCTGTTTTTT
CASSSGGTGELFF
>TRBV19|TRBJ2-5|TRBD2|-
TGTGCCAGTAGTTCGGGACTACAAGAGACCCAGTACTTC
CASSSGLQETQYF
>TRBV3-1/TRBV3-2|TRBJ2-5|TRBD2|-
TGTGCCAGCAGCCCTCCCACGGGGGGGCGGGAGACCCAGTACTTC
CASSPPTGGRETQYF
>TRBV20-1|TRBJ1-2|-|-
TGCAGTGCTGGTGATCTCTATGGCTACACCTTC
CSAGDLYGYTF
>TRBV18|TRBJ1-5|TRBD1|-
TGTGCCAGCTCACCACCGGGACAGGGGTATATTCGGCATTTT
CASSPPGQGYIRHF
>TRBV29-1|TRBJ2-3|TRBD1|few
TGCAGCGTAGGACAGGGATTCAAGGAAGATACGCAGTATTTT
CSVGQGFKEDTQYF
>TRBV7-6|TRBJ2-3|TRBD2|once
TGTGCCAGCAGCTCACCCATAGCGGGAGACACAGATACGCAGTATTTT
CASSSPIAGDTDTQYF
>TRBV6-5|TRBJ2-5|-|-
TGTGCCAGCAGTCCCCGGCAAGAGACCCAGTACTTC
CASSPRQETQYF
>TRBV12-3/TRBV12-4|TRBJ1-1|-|-
TGTGCCACCTCTCAGGCGATGAACACTGAAGCTTTCTTT
CATSQAMNTEAFF
>TRBV28|TRBJ2-5|TRBD2|-
TGTGCCAGCACCGCGGGTGGGGTTAGCGGGGAACAAGAGACCCAGTACTTC
CASTAGGVSGEQETQYF
>TRBV5-1|TRBJ2-1|TRBD2|-
TGCGCCAGCAGCCCTCGGGGGGAGAGCTCCTACAATGAGCAGTTCTTC
CASSPRGESSYNEQFF
>TRBV13|TRBJ1-3|-|-
TGTGCCAGCAGCTTGGTATACACCTCATCCTCTGGAAACACCATATATTTT
CASSLVYTSSSGNTIYF
>TRBV16|TRBJ2-1|-|few
TGTGCCAGCAGCTCGGAGAGAGGGCCCTACAATGAGCAGTTCTTC
CASSSERGPYNEQFF
>TRBV25-1|TRBJ2-5|-|-
TGTGCCAGCAGTGAATCAGTCGTCGCGGGGCGGACCTGGGGGACCCAGTACTTC
CASSESVVAGRTWGTQYF
>TRBV15|TRBJ1-5|-|-
TGTGCCACCAGCAGAGATCTGCGGTGGGATCAGCCCCAGCATTTT
CATSRDLRWDQPQHF
>TRBV29-1|TRBJ1-2|-|-
TGCAGCGTCCTCATAGGGGGAGGCTACACCTTC
CSVLIGGGYTF
>TRBV18|TRBJ1-5|TRBD1|-
TGTGCCAGCTCCTCGACAGGGAATCAGCCCCAGCATTTT
CASSSTGNQPQHF